These 29 T cell receptor beta chains came from one sample sequenced in a study of shared clonotypes between healthy human individuals. The method was immunoSEQ multiplex PCR; TCRdb's version includes in-frame clones alone and lacks a portion of them. Of about 2 million clones in the sample, 90% to 95% were seen once. Sequencing input: naive CD4+ T cells sorted from blood. Subset: CD45RA+ positively selected. These receptors originate from a man in his late teens or twenties in good health.

The chain carries TRBV20-1 and TRBJ2-1; D unclear. Trimming removed 3 bases at V and 6 bases at J, with 6 bases between. The CDR3 has 11 residues. The germline gives CDR1 DFQATT, CDR2 SNEGSKA (reference sequence). Written as DNA, the CDR3 is TGCAGTGCTAGTATTAGCAATGAGCAGTTCTTC. Translation: CSASISNEQFF.

The table lists this clone with a few counts. Other nucleotide sequences from this sample produce the same CDR3. This CDR3 reads CAWRTAYEQYF. CDR3 DNA sequence: TGTGCCTGGAGGACAGCCTACGAGCAGTACTTC. The chain combines TRBV30 with TRBJ2-7; possibly TRBD1 for D (5 bases). V shed 3 bases and J shed 2 bases, with 5 bases lying between them. Germline V CDR1 and CDR2: GTSNPN, SVGIG (reference sequence). There are 11 residues in the CDR3.

This rearrangement joins TRBV6-1 to TRBJ2-7; either TRBD1 or TRBD2 may fit D (5 bases each). CDR3 size: 13 residues. V lost 4 bases and J 4 bases, leaving 11 bases between the germline ends. CDR1 is MNHNS, CDR2 SASEGT, per germline. The CDR3 DNA sequence: TGTGCCAGCAGTGTTTCGGGACCGTACGAGCAGTACTTC. Translating it yields CASSVSGPYEQYF.

The chain carries TRBV9 and TRBJ2-2, with D possibly matching TRBD2 (6 bases). This CDR3 is built from 16 residues. V lost 3 bases and J lost 0, with 12 bases in between. Germline lookup yields CDR1 SGDLS and CDR2 YYNGEE. The CDR3 DNA sequence: TGTGCCAGCAGCGCGCGGAGGGCGCCGAACACCGGGGAGCTGTTTTTT. This sequence encodes CASSARRAPNTGELFF.

J is TRBJ2-1 and V is TRBV7-2, with D unresolved. The V gene lost 5 bases and the J gene lost 10 bases, with 27 bases spanning the gap. This CDR3 spans 17 amino acids. Germline CDR1 reads SGHTA; CDR2 reads FQGNSA. In DNA, the CDR3 is TGTGCCAGCAGCCCACCATTGGTGCGGACCGTCCCCAGGGAGCAGTTCTTC. Encoded protein: CASSPPLVRTVPREQFF.

This rearrangement joins TRBV9 to TRBJ1-1; D remains ambiguous. V lost 0 bases and J 0 bases, leaving 6 bases between the germline ends. Germline V gives CDR1 SGDLS, CDR2 YYNGEE. This CDR3 contains 14 residues. The DNA for the CDR3 is TGTGCCAGCAGCGTAGACACTTTGAACACTGAAGCTTTCTTT. Residues: CASSVDTLNTEAFF.

The chain recombines TRBV5-4 with TRBJ2-1; a weak D match, TRBD2 (5 bases). This CDR3 has 12 amino acids. V dropped 3 bases and J dropped 9 bases, with 10 bases sitting between them. CDR1 is SGHNT and CDR2 is YYREEE in the germline V gene (reference sequence). The CDR3 nucleotides are TGTGCCAGCAGCTCCTTCGAGGGTGAGCAGTTCTTC. Its translation is CASSSFEGEQFF.

This sequence joins TRBV30 and TRBJ1-3, with unresolved D. The CDR3 sequence is 15 residues long. Germline V gives CDR1 GTSNPN, CDR2 SVGIG (reference sequence). Trimming removed 4 bases at V and 0 bases at J, with 13 bases between. The CDR3 reads CAWKSDGLSGNTIYF. CDR3 sequence (DNA): TGTGCCTGGAAATCAGACGGGCTCTCTGGAAACACCATATATTTT.

The chain employs TRBV19 and TRBJ1-2; D is undetermined. There are 14 residues in the CDR3. V lost 4 bases to trimming and J lost 0 bases, with 9 bases between them. Per the germline V gene, CDR1 is LNHDA and CDR2 is SQIVND (reference sequence). Written as DNA, the CDR3 is TGTGCCAGTAGTAACACAGCAGCTAACTATGGCTACACCTTC. Amino acid sequence: CASSNTAANYGYTF.

This chain uses TRBV7-3 with TRBJ2-7; 9 nucleotides agree with TRBD1. In germline, CDR1 is SGHTA, CDR2 FQGTGA. This CDR3 has 18 residues. Trimming took 0 bases from V and 5 from J; bases not matched to a gene: 14. The chain's CDR3 is CASSLTTQAVGQGNEQYF. The CDR3 region has the DNA TGTGCCAGCAGCTTAACGACTCAGGCGGTGGGACAGGGTAACGAGCAGTACTTC.

The chain uses TRBV9 and TRBJ2-5; 7 nucleotides match TRBD2. Looked up from germline, CDR1 is SGDLS and CDR2 is YYNGEE. Germline trimming cut 0 bases from V and 5 bases from J; bases unmatched to any gene: 7. The CDR3 has 15 amino acids. CDR3 bases: TGTGCCAGCAGCGTAGGACCAGCGGGGCGGGAGACCCAGTACTTC. It yields the protein CASSVGPAGRETQYF.

The chain uses TRBV7-9 and TRBJ1-2; D is possibly TRBD1 (5 bases). This CDR3 contains 16 residues. Looked up from germline, CDR1 is SEHNR and CDR2 is FQNEAQ (reference sequence). V was shortened by 1 base and J by 2 bases, with 14 bases between the two germline ends. The CDR3 is CASSLGEGTSNYGYTF. The CDR3 region has the DNA TGTGCCAGCAGCTTAGGGGAGGGGACTTCCAACTATGGCTACACCTTC. Full variable domain (remainder filled in from reference TRBV7-9 and TRBJ1-2): DTGVSQNPRHKITKRGQNVTFRCDPISEHNRLYWYRQTLGQGPEFLTYFQNEAQLEKSRLLSDRFSAERPKGSFSTLEIQRTEQGDSAMYLCASSLGEGTSNYGYTFGSGTRLTVV.

This chain connects TRBV27 to TRBJ1-1; 7 bases match TRBD1. The CDR3 runs to 13 residues. Trimming took 7 bases from V and 6 from J; bases not matched to a gene: 8. From germline, CDR1 is MNHEY and CDR2 SMNVEV (reference sequence). The CDR3 DNA reads TGTGCCAGCAAACTGACAGGGAAGTCTGAAGCTTTCTTT. Translating it yields CASKLTGKSEAFF.

Notes on this clone: This sample includes further DNA sequences coding for the same CDR3. The chain couples TRBV2 to TRBJ2-5, with 9 bases aligning to TRBD1. Germline assignment: CDR1 SNHLY and CDR2 FYNNEI. J was trimmed by 5 bases and V by 6 bases; bases with no gene match: 7. This CDR3 is built from 14 residues. CDR3 amino acids: CASRLQGAGETQYF. CDR3 coding DNA: TGTGCCAGCAGACTACAGGGGGCCGGGGAGACCCAGTACTTC.

The V gene is TRBV7-2, the J gene TRBJ2-1; D is perhaps TRBD2 (5 bases). The germline V gene has CDR1 SGHTA and CDR2 FQGNSA. The CDR3 length is 14 residues. Trimming pared 4 bases from V and 4 bases from J, leaving 11 bases between. CDR3 amino acids: CASSSPPGYNEQFF. CDR3 nucleotides: TGTGCCAGCAGCTCCCCTCCGGGGTACAATGAGCAGTTCTTC.

The chain carries TRBV27 and TRBJ1-6; D is undetermined. The ends were cut back, 5 bases at V and 7 bases at J, with 9 bases in the middle. CDR3 length equals 13 residues. Germline V CDR1 and CDR2: MNHEY, SMNVEV (reference sequence). This CDR3 reads CASSIQPNSPLHF. CDR3 in DNA: TGTGCCAGCAGTATACAGCCCAATTCACCCCTCCACTTT.

About this clone: The identical CDR3 is also encoded by other nucleotide sequences in the sample. The chain links TRBV11-2 to TRBJ1-5; D remains unclear. Between the trimmed V and J ends, which lost 0 bases and 7 bases, there was a span of 7 bases. Germline CDR1 is SGHAT and CDR2 is FQNNGV. CDR3 length equals 13 residues. CDR3 in DNA: TGTGCCAGCAGCTTAGATAGAGGGCAGCCCCAGCATTTT. Translated: CASSLDRGQPQHF. Looking up the rest from reference TRBV11-2 and TRBJ1-5 gives the full variable domain: EAGVAQSPRYKIIEKRQSVAFWCNPISGHATLYWYQQILGQGPKLLIQFQNNGVVDDSQLPKDRFSAERLKGVDSTLKIQPAKLEDSAVYLCASSLDRGQPQHFGDGTRLSIL.

The genes are TRBV28 and TRBJ1-2; D possibly corresponds to TRBD1 (5 bases). CDR3 length: 13 residues. V lost 5 bases and J lost 8, with 15 bases in between. Germline V CDR1 and CDR2: MDHEN, SYDVKM. Here the CDR3 DNA reads TGTGCCAGCAGTCTTGGGACCACACGCGGCTACACCTTC. It encodes CASSLGTTRGYTF.

The V and J genes are TRBV30 and TRBJ1-4; 9 bases are shared with TRBD1. This CDR3 spans 14 amino acids. The junction had 4 bases not matched to a gene; V was cut back by 3 bases and J by 5 bases. Per germline, CDR1 GTSNPN and CDR2 SVGIG (reference sequence). The CDR3 loop is CAWSLGTGNEKLFF. The CDR3 DNA follows: TGTGCCTGGAGCCTTGGGACAGGGAATGAAAAACTGTTTTTT.

This clone was observed a single time. The chain is built from TRBV21-1 and TRBJ2-1; whether TRBD2, the table's D call, matches the DNA was not checked. TRBV21-1 is a pseudogene locus. The CDR3 totals 19 residues. The CDR3 sequence: CASSRGPTRPPGSYNEQFF. CDR3 nucleotide sequence: TGTGCCAGCAGCAGAGGGCCTACAAGACCTCCTGGCTCCTACAATGAGCAGTTCTTC.

On this clone: The junction departs from germline at one end; a sequencing error may be responsible. V and J are TRBV5-6 and TRBJ2-7; D is ambiguous. Germline assignment: CDR1 SGHDT and CDR2 YYEEEE. The CDR3 contains 13 residues. The CDR3 nucleotides are TGTGCCAGCAGCTTGGGTCCCTCCTCCGAGCAGTACTTC. The encoded protein is CASSLGPSSEQYF.

CDR3 in DNA: TGTGCCAGCAGCGAGGTGGTGAACACTGAAGCTTTCTTT. This codes for CASSEVVNTEAFF. The rearrangement joins TRBV7-6 to TRBJ1-1; D remains ambiguous. Germline CDR1 and CDR2: SGHVS and FNYEAQ. V lost 5 bases to trimming and J lost 0 bases, with 7 bases between them. This CDR3 spans 13 amino acids.

The rearrangement uses TRBV2 and TRBJ2-1; 11 bases are a match to TRBD1. V dropped 6 bases and J dropped 7; count of bases not matched to a gene: 8. Germline assignment: CDR1 SNHLY and CDR2 FYNNEI. The CDR3 spans 15 residues. CDR3 in DNA: TGTGCCAGCAGCGAGGACAGGGGGCTAGGGAATGAGCAGTTCTTC. It codes for CASSEDRGLGNEQFF.

A note on this clone: Within the sample, other DNA sequences also encode this same CDR3. This chain connects TRBV5-1 to TRBJ2-3; no firm D call. Germline V gene data show CDR1 as SGHRS and CDR2 as YFSETQ. The length of the CDR3 is 13 residues. Trimming left V 4 bases short and J 2 bases short, with 8 bases between. CDR3 protein: CASSPRTTDTQYF. In nucleotides, the CDR3 is TGCGCCAGCAGCCCGAGGACCACAGATACGCAGTATTTT. Together with reference TRBV5-1 and TRBJ2-3, the CDR3 gives the full variable domain: KAGVTQTPRYLIKTRGQQVTLSCSPISGHRSVSWYQQTPGQGLQFLFEYFSETQRNKGNFPGRFSGRQFSNSRSEMNVSTLELGDSALYLCASSPRTTDTQYFGPGTRLTVL.

This clone has a single count. The chain links TRBV5-6 to TRBJ2-1; D possibly uses TRBD1 or TRBD2 (5 bases each). Trimming cost V 1 base and J 2 bases, with 13 bases left between them. CDR1 is SGHDT, CDR2 YYEEEE, per germline. CDR3 length: 16 amino acids. The CDR3 loop reads CASSLSPGPTYNEQFF. CDR3 in DNA: TGTGCCAGCAGCTTGAGTCCGGGGCCGACCTACAATGAGCAGTTCTTC.

In its sample, this clone was seen once. The chain employs TRBV5-4 and TRBJ2-1; 11 positions agree with TRBD1. Germline CDR1 is SGHNT and CDR2 is YYREEE (reference sequence). The ends lost 3 bases at V and 7 bases at J; junction bases unmatched: 6. The CDR3 is 15 residues long. Here the CDR3 DNA reads TGTGCCAGCAGCTCTGGACAGGGGGCGCGGAATGAGCAGTTCTTC. It codes for CASSSGQGARNEQFF.

The V and J genes are TRBV2 and TRBJ2-3; unclear D gene. The germline V gene has CDR1 SNHLY and CDR2 FYNNEI. The CDR3 has 15 residues. The V and J ends lost 3 bases and 0 bases respectively, with 10 bases between them. As DNA, the CDR3 is TGTGCCAGCAGTGATGGCAGGTCTAGCACAGATACGCAGTATTTT. Amino acids: CASSDGRSSTDTQYF.

This clone was counted once. The chain joins TRBV19 to TRBJ1-5; D possibly corresponds to TRBD1 (5 bases). The CDR3 is made up of 15 amino acids. The V gene lost 0 bases and the J gene lost 6 bases, with 12 bases spanning the gap. Germline V gives CDR1 LNHDA, CDR2 SQIVND (reference sequence). DNA for the CDR3: TGTGCCAGTAGTATAGATGCCGCCAGGGCTCAGCCCCAGCATTTT. It codes for CASSIDAARAQPQHF.

As regards this clone: This sample includes further DNA sequences coding for the same CDR3. This chain connects TRBV4-1 to TRBJ2-3; D is uncertain. Per germline, CDR1 MGHRA and CDR2 YSYEKL. The length of the CDR3 is 15 residues. Deletions cut 0 bases from V and 0 bases from J, with 7 bases between. For the CDR3, the DNA is TGCGCCAGCAGCCAAGATGACCGCAGCACAGATACGCAGTATTTT. Translated: CASSQDDRSTDTQYF.